The sequence of this T cell receptor beta chain was determined in a study of cytomegalovirus exposure and HLA in healthy donors. CDR3 length: 12 amino acids. CDR1 is MNHNY, CDR2 SVGAGI, per germline (reference sequence). Trimming left V 8 bases short and J 3 bases short, with 10 bases between. The PCR was carried out with 60 Vbeta primers and 13 Jbeta primers. TCRdb's copy holds only in-frame clones and misses some; the assay was immunoSEQ multiplex PCR. The sample consists of about 210,000 clones, approximately 79% of them appearing once. The sample consisted of PBMCs. The sequence was collected from a male donor in good health and CMV-seronegative. The chain employs TRBV6-6 and TRBJ1-2; D might be TRBD1 (5 bases). CDR3 amino acids: CASGRGDYGYTF. CDR3 nucleotides: TGTGCCAGCGGACGGGGGGACTATGGCTACACCTTC.